This T cell receptor beta chain originates from a study of identical twins. Comment on this clonotype: What it recognizes is unknown.

The study, taken as a whole, reports: Conclusions leaned on cross-sectional statistical analysis and did not track the same donors over time. Fewer insertions marked abundant cord blood beta clonotypes; young adult naive trended weakly, memory not at all. Sequences that were beta out-of-frame showed weaker excess twin sharing.

Everyone who gave samples was a healthy Caucasian. From the 5' RACE reads, TCRdb called clonotypes with MiXCR, one entry per CDR3 protein. The repertoire holds about 790,000 distinct CDR3 sequences, roughly 18% seen once, with around 14% in the top ten. Per germline, CDR1 MNHEY and CDR2 SVGEGT. The CDR3 loop spans 16 amino acids. V was clipped by 6 bases and J by 0 bases, with 18 bases between them. These same data were also listed under a study on T cells expressing NK-cell markers.

This chain links TRBV6-2 or TRBV6-3 with TRBJ2-7; a possible D gene is TRBD2 (5 bases). The sequence was obtained from a woman aged 18-35 years in good health. Sequencing was done on a sample of PBMCs. The CDR3 sequence: CASREGAVIFSYEQYF. CDR3 sequence (DNA): TGTGCCAGCAGAGAGGGAGCGGTTATTTTCTCCTACGAGCAGTACTTC.